These 24 T cell receptor beta chains originate from one sample sequenced in a study of cytomegalovirus exposure and HLA in healthy donors. Primers included in the PCR were 60 Vbeta and 13 Jbeta primers. Produced via immunoSEQ multiplex PCR; TCRdb's table is partial and in-frame only. The data contain tens of thousands of clones, under 80% of them seen just once; the ten biggest clones take up 6.5% to 7.5%. The sequenced sample was PBMCs. The source of these receptors is a woman aged 45-65 years in good health and CMV-seropositive.

This clone was observed a handful of times. The rearrangement links TRBV7-2 to TRBJ2-3; tentatively, D is TRBD2 (6 bases). CDR1 and CDR2 from the germline V gene are SGHTA and FQGNSA. This CDR3 has 15 amino acids. V dropped 5 bases and J dropped 4 bases, with 16 bases sitting between them. The CDR3, as DNA: TGTGCCAGCAGCCGGGCGGGCCGGGGGTCAGATACGCAGTATTTT. As protein: CASSRAGRGSDTQYF.

The chain links TRBV19 to TRBJ1-5; D perhaps matches TRBD1 (6 bases). The V and J ends lost 7 bases and 4 bases respectively, with 23 bases between them. The length of the CDR3 is 17 residues. Germline V gene sequence: CDR1 LNHDA, CDR2 SQIVND (reference sequence). The CDR3 reads CASISSGAEWGNQPQHF. DNA for the CDR3: TGTGCCAGTATAAGTTCAGGGGCGGAATGGGGTAATCAGCCCCAGCATTTT.

This clone showed up just a few times. The V gene is TRBV5-4, the J gene TRBJ2-7; 7 bases line up with TRBD1. The V segment lost 7 bases and the J segment 3 bases; nucleotides outside the gene matches: 10. The CDR3 spans 14 residues. Germline-derived CDR1 and CDR2 are SGHNT and YYREEE (reference sequence). CDR3 residues: CASRSGTDYYEQYV. The CDR3 nucleotides are TGTGCCAGCCGGTCCGGGACAGACTACTACGAGCAGTACGTC.

This CDR3 reads CASSPRQQNTEAFF. The CDR3 DNA sequence: TGTGCCAGCTCACCACGACAGCAGAACACTGAAGCTTTCTTT. The J gene is TRBJ1-1, the V gene TRBV18, with D possibly being TRBD1 (5 bases). Germline CDR1 and CDR2: KGHSH and LQKENI. The CDR3 totals 14 residues. Trimming removed 1 base from V and 1 base from J, with 7 bases in between.

J is TRBJ2-1 and V is TRBV5-8; 8 bases line up with TRBD2. Per the germline V gene, CDR1 is SGHTS and CDR2 is YDEGEE. Losses at the gene ends were 6 bases for V and 7 bases for J; bases not matched to a gene: 6. CDR3 length equals 13 residues. The CDR3 loop reads CASTRGGGNEQFF. The CDR3, as DNA: TGTGCCAGCACTCGGGGGGGCGGAAATGAGCAGTTCTTC. The complete variable domain, with remaining parts taken from reference TRBV5-8 and TRBJ2-1, reads EAGVTQSPTHLIKTRGQQATLRCSPISGHTSVYWYQQALGLGLQFLLWYDEGEERNRGNFPPRFSGRQFPNYSSELNVNALELEDSALYLCASTRGGGNEQFFGPGTRLTVL.

This clone was counted a few times. This chain joins TRBV28 and TRBJ1-2, with D possibly matching TRBD1 (5 bases). The CDR3 consists of 11 residues. Between the trimmed V and J ends, which lost 8 bases and 6 bases, there was a span of 10 bases. CDR1 is MDHEN and CDR2 is SYDVKM in the germline V gene. The CDR3 is CASSPGHGYTF. In DNA, the CDR3 is TGTGCCAGCTCTCCAGGGCATGGCTACACCTTC.

In this sample, this clone turned up once. This chain uses TRBV7-9 with TRBJ2-5; possible D gene TRBD1, 5 bases. Trimming left V 5 bases short and J 2 bases short, with 12 bases between. CDR3 length equals 14 residues. Looked up from germline, CDR1 is SEHNR and CDR2 is FQNEAQ (reference sequence). CDR3 coding DNA: TGTGCCAGCAGCGGACACACAGCTCAAGAGACCCAGTACTTC. This translates into CASSGHTAQETQYF. Full variable domain (outside the CDR3, taken from reference TRBV7-9 and TRBJ2-5): DTGVSQNPRHKITKRGQNVTFRCDPISEHNRLYWYRQTLGQGPEFLTYFQNEAQLEKSRLLSDRFSAERPKGSFSTLEIQRTEQGDSAMYLCASSGHTAQETQYFGPGTRLLVL.

In this sample, this clone turned up a few times. The chain carries TRBV6-6 and TRBJ2-2; 11 bases match TRBD1. The CDR3 loop spans 16 amino acids. Germline loops: CDR1 MNHNY, CDR2 SVGAGI (reference sequence). The J segment lost 8 bases and the V segment lost 8 bases, leaving 13 bases of the junction unmatched. CDR3: CASFFRDRGGVGELFF. CDR3 DNA sequence: TGTGCCAGCTTTTTCCGGGACAGGGGGGGTGTTGGGGAGCTGTTTTTT.

A remark on this clone: This likely comes from a read error, as the CDR3 has no conserved phenylalanine or tryptophan at its end. The DNA is left out, because the CDR3 cannot be placed on it with certainty; the CDR3 is given as TCRdb lists it. The genes are TRBV19 and TRBJ2-4; the listed D gene, TRBD1, was not tested against the DNA. The germline gives CDR1 LNHDA, CDR2 SQIVND (reference sequence). The CDR3 is 15 amino acids long, termini counted. The chain's CDR3 is CASSPSNSGAATKYL.

The chain recombines TRBV9 with TRBJ1-4; no firm D call. The CDR3 consists of 14 residues. Germline V CDR1 and CDR2: SGDLS, YYNGEE. Between the trimmed V and J ends, which lost 0 bases and 4 bases, there was a span of 7 bases. The CDR3 coding sequence is TGTGCCAGCAGCGTAGCAGGCTTTAATGAAAAACTGTTTTTT. This codes for CASSVAGFNEKLFF.

This chain joins TRBV6-6 and TRBJ2-5, with 10 positions matching TRBD2. The DNA end is a closer match to TRBJ2-7, so the J assignment may be wrong. CDR3 length: 15 residues. Per the germline V gene, CDR1 is MNHNY and CDR2 is SVGAGI (reference sequence). The DNA of the CDR3 is TGTGCCAGCAGTACCGGACTAGCGGCGACCTACGAGCAGTACTTC. The encoded protein is CASSTGLAATYEQYF.

J is TRBJ1-5 and V is TRBV19; D is possibly TRBD1 (5 bases). Trimming removed 3 bases at V and 7 bases at J, with 7 bases between. The CDR3 runs to 12 residues. In germline, CDR1 is LNHDA, CDR2 SQIVND (reference sequence). Written as DNA, the CDR3 is TGTGCCAGTAGTATGGGGGGGCAGCCCCAGCATTTT. It is translated as CASSMGGQPQHF.

The J gene is TRBJ1-2, the V gene TRBV29-1; 10 bases are a match to TRBD1. CDR1 and CDR2 (germline): SQVTM, ANQGSEA. Trimming took 8 bases from V and 3 from J; bases not matched to a gene: 6. The CDR3 covers 13 residues. CDR3 amino acids: CSSGQGIDYGYTF. In DNA form, the CDR3 reads TGCAGCTCGGGACAGGGGATTGACTATGGCTACACCTTC.

This clone was seen a single time. The chain combines TRBV7-6 with TRBJ2-3; 9 positions agree with TRBD1. Per germline, CDR1 SGHVS and CDR2 FNYEAQ. V was pared by 7 bases and J by 2 bases, with 10 bases of the junction left unmatched. The CDR3 runs to 16 residues. CDR3 region: CASTSAGDRVTDTQYF. The CDR3 region has the DNA TGTGCCAGCACGTCCGCCGGGGACAGGGTCACAGATACGCAGTATTTT.

The genes are TRBV5-1 and TRBJ1-4; D not certain. This CDR3 has 13 residues. Germline values: CDR1 SGHRS, CDR2 YFSETQ. The ends were cut back, 0 bases at V and 8 bases at J, with 8 bases in the middle. Here the CDR3 DNA reads TGCGCCAGCAGCTTGGAAGCTCGGGAAAAACTGTTTTTT. This translates into CASSLEAREKLFF.

CDR3 DNA: TGTGCCACCAGCAGAGAACGGGACAGGGGGGGCTATGGCTACACCTTC. Translated, it gives CATSRERDRGGYGYTF. The V call is TRBV15, the J call TRBJ1-2, with 11 bases that match TRBD1. Germline-derived CDR1 and CDR2 are LNHNV and YYDKDF (reference sequence). With V trimmed by 0 bases and J by 4 bases, 4 bases remained unmatched. The CDR3 is 16 amino acids.

V usage is TRBV13 and J usage is TRBJ2-5; weak D call: TRBD1 (6 bases). V lost 3 bases, J lost 2 bases, and 13 bases lay in between. Germline V gene data show CDR1 as PRHDT and CDR2 as FYEKMQ (reference sequence). The CDR3 consists of 15 residues. The CDR3 loop reads CASSFLGQTQETQYF. CDR3 in DNA: TGTGCCAGCAGCTTCCTCGGACAGACTCAAGAGACCCAGTACTTC.

The J gene is TRBJ1-4, the V gene TRBV9; the match to TRBD1 covers 9 bases. Germline CDR1 is SGDLS and CDR2 is YYNGEE. The CDR3 has 14 amino acids. The J segment lost 8 bases and the V segment lost 3 bases, leaving 5 bases of the junction unmatched. The CDR3 loop is CASSEGTGREKLFF. The CDR3 DNA is TGTGCCAGCAGCGAAGGGACAGGGAGAGAAAAACTGTTTTTT.

This sequence joins TRBV5-1 and TRBJ2-2, with TRBD1 as a possible D gene (5 bases). From germline, CDR1 is SGHRS and CDR2 YFSETQ. There are 14 residues in the CDR3. The V gene lost 0 bases and the J gene lost 5 bases, with 8 bases spanning the gap. CDR3 sequence: CASSLGQLTGELFF. CDR3 bases: TGCGCCAGCAGCTTGGGACAGTTAACCGGGGAGCTGTTTTTT.

The chain recombines TRBV7-3 with TRBJ1-2; maybe TRBD1 (6 bases). Germline lookup yields CDR1 SGHTA and CDR2 FQGTGA. The CDR3 has 15 amino acids. Trimming took 1 base from V and 7 from J, leaving 16 bases between them. The CDR3 loop is CASSLRENRAGGYTF. CDR3 sequence (DNA): TGTGCCAGCAGCTTAAGGGAAAACAGGGCAGGTGGCTACACCTTC.

This chain uses TRBV5-1 with TRBJ1-4; D possibly corresponds to TRBD1 (6 bases). Trimming cost V 2 bases and J 7 bases, with 12 bases left between them. Looked up from germline, CDR1 is SGHRS and CDR2 is YFSETQ. The CDR3 covers 14 residues. The CDR3 bases are TGCGCCAGCAGCTTCGGGGGGCTACTTGAAAAACTGTTTTTT. Its translation is CASSFGGLLEKLFF.

This sequence joins TRBV6-1 and TRBJ2-7; 9 bases are a match to TRBD1. Per the germline V gene, CDR1 is MNHNS and CDR2 is SASEGT. There are 13 residues in the CDR3. V shed 6 bases, J shed 4 bases, and the junction held 4 bases outside the gene matches. The CDR3 region has the DNA TGTGCCAGCAGCCTACAGGGGGCGTACGAGCAGTACTTC. Its protein is CASSLQGAYEQYF.

J is TRBJ1-5 and V is TRBV5-8; 7 bases fit TRBD1. Germline CDR1 is SGHTS and CDR2 is YDEGEE. The CDR3 has 15 residues. V was pared by 3 bases and J by 7 bases, with 10 bases of the junction left unmatched. The CDR3 loop is CASSSGQVGGQPQHF. In DNA form, the CDR3 reads TGTGCCAGCAGCTCCGGACAGGTCGGGGGACAGCCCCAGCATTTT.

As to this clone: This CDR3 fails to terminate in the conserved phenylalanine or tryptophan, so it likely reflects a read error. V and J are TRBV30 and TRBJ1-6, with D perhaps matching TRBD1 (5 bases). Germline-derived CDR1 and CDR2 are GTSNPN and SVGIG (reference sequence). The CDR3 is made up of 13 amino acids. The V gene lost 4 bases and the J gene lost 6 bases, with 10 bases spanning the gap. The CDR3 DNA is TGTGCCTGGATGGGGCAGTTTAATTCACCCCTCCACCTT. Its translation is CAWMGQFNSPLHL.